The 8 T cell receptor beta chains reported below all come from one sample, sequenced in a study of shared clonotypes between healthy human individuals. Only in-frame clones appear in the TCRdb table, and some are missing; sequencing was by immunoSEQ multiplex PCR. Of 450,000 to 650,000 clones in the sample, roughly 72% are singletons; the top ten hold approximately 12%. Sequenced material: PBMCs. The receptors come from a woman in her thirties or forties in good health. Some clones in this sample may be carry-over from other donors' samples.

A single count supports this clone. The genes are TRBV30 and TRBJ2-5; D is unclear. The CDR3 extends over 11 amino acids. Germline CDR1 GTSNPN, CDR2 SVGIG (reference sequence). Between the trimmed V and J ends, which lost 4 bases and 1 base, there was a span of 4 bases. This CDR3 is CAWTLQETQYF. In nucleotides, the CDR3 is TGTGCCTGGACCCTCCAAGAGACCCAGTACTTC.

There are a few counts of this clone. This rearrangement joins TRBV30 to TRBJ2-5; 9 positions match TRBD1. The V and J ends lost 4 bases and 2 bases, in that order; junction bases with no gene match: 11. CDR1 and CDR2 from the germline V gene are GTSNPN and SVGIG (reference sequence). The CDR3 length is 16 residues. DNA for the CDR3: TGTGCCTGGAACCTTTGGGGGACAGGGAGTCAAGAGACCCAGTACTTC. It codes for CAWNLWGTGSQETQYF. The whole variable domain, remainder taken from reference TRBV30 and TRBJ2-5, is SQTIHQWPATLVQPVGSPLSLECTVEGTSNPNLYWYRQAAGRGLQLLFYSVGIGQISSEVPQNLSASRPQDRQFILSSKKLLLSDSGFYLCAWNLWGTGSQETQYFGPGTRLLVL.

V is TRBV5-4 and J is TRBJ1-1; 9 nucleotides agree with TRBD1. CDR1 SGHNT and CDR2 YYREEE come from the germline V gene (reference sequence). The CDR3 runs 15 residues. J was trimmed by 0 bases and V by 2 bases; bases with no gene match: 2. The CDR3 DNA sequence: TGTGCCAGCAGCTTTCGGGACAGGGTGAACACTGAAGCTTTCTTT. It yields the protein CASSFRDRVNTEAFF.

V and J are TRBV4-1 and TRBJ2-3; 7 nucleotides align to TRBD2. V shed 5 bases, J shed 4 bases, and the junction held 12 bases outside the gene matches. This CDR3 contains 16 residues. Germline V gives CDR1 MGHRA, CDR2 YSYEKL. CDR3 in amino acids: CASSARLARESDTQYF. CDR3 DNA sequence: TGCGCCAGCAGCGCACGACTAGCCCGAGAGTCAGATACGCAGTATTTT.

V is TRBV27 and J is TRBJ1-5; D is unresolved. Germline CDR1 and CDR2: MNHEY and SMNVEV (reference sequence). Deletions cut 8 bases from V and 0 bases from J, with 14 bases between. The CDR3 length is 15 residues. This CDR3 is CASGSDFYSNQPQHF. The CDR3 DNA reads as TGTGCCAGCGGGTCGGACTTCTATAGCAATCAGCCCCAGCATTTT.

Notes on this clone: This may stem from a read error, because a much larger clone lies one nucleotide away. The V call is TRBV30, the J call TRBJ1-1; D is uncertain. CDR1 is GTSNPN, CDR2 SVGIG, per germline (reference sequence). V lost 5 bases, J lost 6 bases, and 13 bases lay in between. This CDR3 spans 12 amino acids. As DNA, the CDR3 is TGTGCCTGGGGCCTCCCTGTGCCTGAAGCTTTCTTT. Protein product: CAWGLPVPEAFF.

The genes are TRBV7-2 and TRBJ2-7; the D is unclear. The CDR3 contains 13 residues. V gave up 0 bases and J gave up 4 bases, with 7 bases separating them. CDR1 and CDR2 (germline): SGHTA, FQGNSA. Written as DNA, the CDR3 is TGTGCCAGCAGCTTAGCTTCTCTTTACGAGCAGTACTTC. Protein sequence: CASSLASLYEQYF.

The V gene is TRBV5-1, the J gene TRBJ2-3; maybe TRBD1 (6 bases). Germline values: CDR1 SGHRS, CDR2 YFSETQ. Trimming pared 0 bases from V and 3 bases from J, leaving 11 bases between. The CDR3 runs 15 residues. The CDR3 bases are TGCGCCAGCAGCTTGGAGGAACAGGGTACAGATACGCAGTATTTT. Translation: CASSLEEQGTDTQYF.